This TCR beta chain was obtained from a study of blood T cell repertoires in COVID-19 (dated by TCRdb to the early 2020s). For the wider study: Collaborator samples came from the United States, Italy and Spain and covered acute and convalescent phases of COVID-19. Subjects who had been exposed to COVID-19, were actively infected with it, or had recovered from it provided the deeply sampled blood TCRbeta repertoires that made up the dataset. Samples were obtained from the ongoing ImmuneRACE study (first 160 participants) and from approximately 1,200 subjects provided by 6 global collaborators. Where available, HLA class I and class II types were obtained from metadata supplied by the sample provider rather than from assay-based typing. A freely available public database, intended as a resource for researchers studying the immune response to SARS-CoV-2, is where the repertoires were released. The prospective study material was composed of cDNA or gDNA derived from T cells, B-cell-depleted T cells, or PBMCs. Nearly every sample came with metadata listing a de-identified subject ID, COVID-19 status, age in years and sex. Here is what the overall study found, with its caveats: How much clinical and demographic metadata was included differed by source and by participant, and the metadata was provided uncurated.

The germline V gene (reference sequence) supplies CDR1 SGHNT and CDR2 YYREEE. Trimming at the junction amounts to 0 bases on V and 5 bases on J, and the germline ends lie 10 bases apart. Its CDR3 holds 14 amino acids, cysteine through phenylalanine. The entry retains the CDR3 DNA only, 42 bases that are in frame from base 1. This clone showed up many times. Its cognate antigen has yet to be identified. No much larger clonotype is one base removed from it; base qualities were not supplied. Collaborating institutions collected whole blood in K2EDTA tubes following their own protocols. For TCRbeta analysis, collaborator samples were shipped as frozen whole blood, as isolated PBMCs, or as DNA extracted from either sample type. TCRbeta CDR3 regions were amplified from genomic DNA using the immunoSEQ Assay, a bias-controlled multiplex PCR. Per the source publication's procedure: The number of nucleated cells in each sample was estimated from the amplification of reference gene primers within the assay. To quantify the absolute abundance of each unique TCRbeta CDR3 rearrangement, sequence reads were collapsed and filtered. For each sample, productive Simpson clonality was calculated as the square root of Simpson's diversity index across productive rearrangements. The table comes from immuneACCESS by way of TCRdb, which keeps in-frame sequences with V and J called. Part of the clones is missing from these tables; in studies checked, under half for an unresolved V gene and the rest for unknown reasons. D and trimming were read from the DNA, whereas the V and J calls and clone size are those reported in that table. This sample lists some 87,000 clones; around 87% were detected once. The ten biggest clones cover about 18% of the sample.

This receptor was taken from a human donor in a cohort sampled during active COVID-19. The sequence joins TRBV5-4 to TRBJ2-3, with a tentative D gene TRBD1 over 5 matching bases. Sequenced input: peripheral blood. The base sequence is TGTGCCAGCAGCTTGGAAGGGGTCGGAGATACGCAGTATTTT. Its coded protein is CASSLEGVGDTQYF.